A single sample is the source of the 10 T cell receptor beta chains below, sequenced in a study of graft-versus-host responses after intestinal transplantation. Plated together were approximately 200,000 CFSE-labeled responder cells and approximately 200,000 irradiated, violet-dye-labeled stimulator cells. Assay: immunoSEQ multiplex PCR; the TCRdb copy retains only in-frame clones and omits some. The sample holds some 3,700 clones, 40% to 50% seen once. The sample in question was alloreactive CD8+ T cells from a mixed lymphocyte reaction culture, obtained before transplantation. Noted subset: CFSE-low proliferating T cells sorted from roughly six-day pre-transplant mixed lymphocyte reaction (GvH or HvG direction). These receptors came from a human patient who was an organ donor for intestinal transplantation.

Judged by abundance, this clone is medium-sized. V is TRBV10-3 and J is TRBJ2-1; D not resolved. CDR1 is ENHRY, CDR2 SYGVKD, per germline. The CDR3 is 15 residues long. The V gene lost 2 bases and the J gene lost 3 bases, with 11 bases spanning the gap. The CDR3 loop reads CAISENGGDYNEQFF. The CDR3 bases are TGTGCCATCAGTGAGAACGGCGGAGACTACAATGAGCAGTTCTTC.

This clone was detected only a few times. DNA of the CDR3: TGTGCCAGTCGGACAGGGGAGAGCACTGAAGCTTTCTTT. Amino acids: CASRTGESTEAFF. This chain uses TRBV5-3 with TRBJ1-1; 9 bases align to TRBD1. TRBV5-3 is identified as an open reading frame with a role that is uncertain. This CDR3 spans 13 amino acids. The junction had 6 bases not matched to a gene; V was cut back by 8 bases and J by 4 bases.

This clone occurred a few times. V gene TRBV7-9 combines with J gene TRBJ2-7, with TRBD2 matching over 9 bases. The V gene end was trimmed by 2 bases and the J gene end by 2 bases; junction bases not matched to a gene: 7. Germline CDR1 and CDR2: SEHNR and FQNEAQ (reference sequence). CDR3 length equals 16 residues. CDR3 in DNA: TGTGCCAGCAGCTTAATAGCGGGAGTAGTCCCCTACGAGCAGTACTTC. Translation gives CASSLIAGVVPYEQYF.

V usage is TRBV4-3 and J usage is TRBJ2-7; 9 nucleotides match TRBD2. The V gene end was trimmed by 0 bases and the J gene end by 6 bases; junction bases not matched to a gene: 9. CDR3 length equals 16 residues. Germline assignment: CDR1 LGHNA and CDR2 YSLEER. The CDR3 reads CASSQDISSGRREQYF. The DNA for the CDR3 is TGCGCCAGCAGCCAAGATATATCGAGCGGGAGGCGCGAGCAGTACTTC.

This clone is a singleton in its sample. CDR3 amino acids: CASSKRDLSSYEQYF. The CDR3 region has the DNA TGTGCCAGCAGCAAACGGGACTTGAGCTCCTACGAGCAGTACTTC. V usage is TRBV7-2 and J usage is TRBJ2-7; a weak D match, TRBD2 (6 bases). The CDR3 spans 15 residues. Germline V gene lookup returns CDR1 SGHTA and CDR2 FQGNSA. Trimming removed 5 bases from V and 0 bases from J, with 14 bases in between. Full variable domain (remainder filled in from reference TRBV7-2 and TRBJ2-7): GAGVSQSPSNKVTEKGKDVELRCDPISGHTALYWYRQSLGQGLEFLIYFQGNSAPDKSGLPSDRFSAERTGGSVSTLTIQRTQQEDSAVYLCASSKRDLSSYEQYFGPGTRLTVT.

Within the sample, this clone is medium-sized (0.01 to 0.1%). V usage is TRBV30 and J usage is TRBJ2-7, with TRBD2 identical over 13 bases. The CDR3 runs 16 residues. Per the germline V gene, CDR1 is GTSNPN and CDR2 is SVGIG (reference sequence). J lost 2 bases, V lost 2 bases, and 6 bases had no gene match. CDR3 nucleotide sequence: TGTGCCTGGAGTCGAACGGGACTAGCGGGACCCTACGAGCAGTACTTC. This encodes CAWSRTGLAGPYEQYF.

By sample share, this clone is medium-sized. The chain combines TRBV6-5 with TRBJ2-1, with TRBD2 identical over 9 bases. Germline V gives CDR1 MNHEY, CDR2 SVGAGI. This CDR3 region has 15 residues. V gave up 4 bases and J gave up 3 bases; unmatched junction bases: 4. CDR3 loop: CASSFSSGIYNEQFF. CDR3 nucleotide sequence: TGTGCCAGCAGTTTTTCTAGCGGGATCTACAATGAGCAGTTCTTC.

The chain has TRBV27 and TRBJ1-2, with TRBD1 as a possible D gene (6 bases). Germline V lookup: CDR1 MNHEY, CDR2 SMNVEV (reference sequence). CDR3 length: 14 amino acids. V was clipped by 0 bases and J by 8 bases, with 13 bases between them. The CDR3: CASSLSGGAGGYTF. In nucleotides, the CDR3 is TGTGCCAGCAGTTTATCCGGGGGGGCTGGGGGCTACACCTTC.

By sample fraction, this clone is large. The chain is built from TRBV5-6 and TRBJ2-7, with D perhaps TRBD2 (6 bases). CDR1 is SGHDT, CDR2 YYEEEE, per germline. The CDR3 spans 17 residues. Trimming stripped 0 bases from V and 0 bases from J, with 16 bases between. The chain's CDR3 is CASSLEFAGTSSYEQYF. DNA for the CDR3: TGTGCCAGCAGCTTGGAGTTTGCGGGGACGAGCTCCTACGAGCAGTACTTC. The variable domain in full, completed from reference TRBV5-6 and TRBJ2-7, reads DAGVTQSPTHLIKTRGQQVTLRCSPKSGHDTVSWYQQALGQGPQFIFQYYEEEERQRGNFPDRFSGHQFPNYSSELNVNALLLGDSALYLCASSLEFAGTSSYEQYFGPGTRLTVT.

This clone was seen only a few times. The rearrangement links TRBV30 to TRBJ1-2, with 8 bases aligning to TRBD1. The ends lost 2 bases at V and 6 bases at J; junction bases unmatched: 5. Germline assignment: CDR1 GTSNPN and CDR2 SVGIG (reference sequence). The CDR3 has 13 amino acids. In DNA, the CDR3 is TGTGCCTGGAGTTTTTCAGGGGGCGATGGCTACACCTTC. It yields the protein CAWSFSGGDGYTF.